The 32 T cell receptor beta chains in this list originate from one sample, sequenced in a study of T cell responses to AZD1222 COVID-19 vaccine. The method was immunoSEQ multiplex PCR; TCRdb's version includes in-frame clones alone and lacks a portion of them. The sample gives about 150,000 clones, over 80% of which show up once; over 3% is in the top ten. The sequences come from peripheral blood, collected 28 days after the second AZD1222 dose. The source is an adult who received the AZD1222 COVID-19 vaccine.

CDR3 region: CASSEGTNLQETQYF. In DNA, the CDR3 is TGTGCCAGCAGTGAAGGGACTAACCTCCAAGAGACCCAGTACTTC. This chain joins TRBV27 and TRBJ2-5; TRBD2 agrees at 7 bases. The CDR3 is 15 amino acids. Per the germline V gene, CDR1 is MNHEY and CDR2 is SMNVEV (reference sequence). Losses at the gene ends were 5 bases for V and 1 base for J; bases not matched to a gene: 7.

Worth noting for this clone: This sample includes further DNA sequences coding for the same CDR3. The chain uses TRBV3-1 (or the pseudogene TRBV3-2) and TRBJ1-2; D is unresolved. The V end lost 0 bases, the J end lost 8 bases, and 10 bases lay between the germline ends. The CDR3 spans 13 residues. In germline, CDR1 is LGHDT, CDR2 YNNKEL (reference sequence). CDR3 in amino acids: CASSQDVGGGYTF. As DNA, the CDR3 is TGTGCCAGCAGCCAAGATGTCGGTGGCGGCTACACCTTC.

V usage is TRBV18 and J usage is TRBJ1-1, with TRBD1 identical over 8 bases. This CDR3 region has 15 residues. J lost 1 base, V lost 4 bases, and 5 bases had no gene match. From germline, CDR1 is KGHSH and CDR2 LQKENI. This CDR3 reads CASSLMTGENTEAFF. CDR3 coding DNA: TGTGCCAGCTCACTCATGACAGGGGAGAACACTGAAGCTTTCTTT.

This clone occurred a few times. The chain employs TRBV7-8 and TRBJ2-7; D unclear. V shed 5 bases and J shed 2 bases, with 4 bases lying between them. This CDR3 is built from 11 residues. Germline V gene data show CDR1 as SGHVS and CDR2 as FQNEAQ. CDR3 region: CASSPAYEQYF. CDR3 DNA: TGTGCCAGCAGCCCCGCCTACGAGCAGTACTTC.

This clone was detected a few times. The chain joins TRBV29-1 to TRBJ2-1; TRBD2 aligns across 11 bases. V was pared by 7 bases and J by 4 bases, with 15 bases of the junction left unmatched. Germline lookup yields CDR1 SQVTM and CDR2 ANQGSEA. This CDR3 comprises 17 residues. CDR3 coding DNA: TGCAGCGCTGGCGGGACTAGCGGCTTACAAATATACAATGAGCAGTTCTTC. Translating gives CSAGGTSGLQIYNEQFF.

The gene calls are TRBV6-2 or TRBV6-3 and TRBJ2-7, with a possible D match to TRBD1 (5 bases). Germline assignment: CDR1 MNHEY and CDR2 SVGEGT. This CDR3 is 12 amino acids long. Between the trimmed V and J ends, which lost 6 bases and 2 bases, there was a span of 8 bases. The CDR3 DNA sequence: TGTGCCAGCAGCAAAGGGGCCTACGAGCAGTACTTC. It encodes CASSKGAYEQYF.

V and J are TRBV18 and TRBJ1-1, with D hard to call. The CDR3 is 13 amino acids. V gave up 4 bases and J gave up 3 bases, with 9 bases separating them. The V gene's germline CDR1 is KGHSH and CDR2 LQKENI. CDR3 loop: CASSLGEHTEAFF. The CDR3 coding sequence is TGTGCCAGCTCACTCGGAGAACACACTGAAGCTTTCTTT.

This rearrangement joins TRBV23-1 to TRBJ1-4; unclear D gene. Being an ORF, TRBV23-1 has a function that is uncertain. Trimming cost V 4 bases and J 8 bases, with 8 bases left between them. The CDR3 has 12 amino acids. CDR3: CASSPPTEKLFF. In DNA form, the CDR3 reads TGCGCCAGCAGTCCCCCGACAGAAAAACTGTTTTTT.

The chain uses TRBV7-2 and TRBJ2-3, with 10 bases matching TRBD2. V shed 5 bases, J shed 4 bases, and the junction held 9 bases outside the gene matches. The CDR3 has 16 amino acids. Germline V CDR1 and CDR2: SGHTA, FQGNSA. CDR3 sequence reads: CASSISGTSASDTQYF. For the CDR3, the DNA is TGTGCCAGCAGCATTTCCGGGACTAGCGCCTCAGATACGCAGTATTTT.

The CDR3 nucleotides are TGTGCCAGCAGCGTAGCCGCGGGGAGCTCCACAGATACGCAGTATTTT. Amino acid sequence: CASSVAAGSSTDTQYF. J is TRBJ2-3 and V is TRBV9, with D possibly being TRBD2 (6 bases). Germline loops: CDR1 SGDLS, CDR2 YYNGEE. V gave up 0 bases and J gave up 2 bases, with 13 bases separating them. The CDR3 sequence is 16 residues long.

This chain uses TRBV27 with TRBJ2-7, with no clear D. CDR3 size: 15 residues. V lost 3 bases, J lost 3 bases, and 15 bases lay in between. Germline CDR1 MNHEY, CDR2 SMNVEV (reference sequence). The CDR3 DNA follows: TGTGCCAGCAGTTTTGTAAGGGCTGGGGTCTACGAGCAGTACTTC. Its translation is CASSFVRAGVYEQYF.

The sample holds a few counts of this clone. V gene TRBV30 combines with J gene TRBJ1-5; perhaps TRBD1 as D (5 bases). The CDR3 is 11 amino acids. The V and J ends lost 5 bases and 4 bases respectively, with 6 bases between them. The germline gives CDR1 GTSNPN, CDR2 SVGIG (reference sequence). For the CDR3, the DNA is TGTGCCTGGGGGGCAAATCAGCCCCAGCATTTT. This sequence encodes CAWGANQPQHF.

This chain links TRBV7-9 with TRBJ1-2; a possible D gene is TRBD1 (5 bases). Trimming took off 7 bases at V and 0 bases at J, with 18 bases between the two ends. CDR1 is SEHNR, CDR2 FQNEAQ, per germline (reference sequence). The CDR3 extends over 16 amino acids. The CDR3 spells CASTPRSQGPNYGYTF. The CDR3 DNA sequence: TGTGCCAGCACCCCTAGGAGCCAGGGTCCTAACTATGGCTACACCTTC.

This clone has more than one count but fewer than ten. V gene TRBV6-2 or TRBV6-3 combines with J gene TRBJ2-3; 8 nucleotides line up with TRBD2. The germline V gene encodes CDR1 MNHEY and CDR2 SVGEGT. The CDR3 sequence is 16 residues long. With 5 bases clipped from V and 2 bases from J, the junction kept 9 bases outside the gene matches. CDR3 protein: CASSREGPDHTDTQYF. The CDR3 DNA reads TGTGCCAGCAGTCGGGAGGGCCCGGACCACACAGATACGCAGTATTTT.

The V and J genes are TRBV4-1 and TRBJ2-5, with D perhaps assigned TRBD1 or TRBD2 (5 bases each). There are 17 residues in the CDR3. Germline-derived CDR1 and CDR2 are MGHRA and YSYEKL. V lost 2 bases to trimming and J lost 2 bases, with 18 bases between them. CDR3 protein: CASSQFHGVRVQETQYF. Written as DNA, the CDR3 is TGCGCCAGCAGCCAATTCCACGGGGTCAGGGTGCAAGAGACCCAGTACTTC.

The chain uses TRBV13 and TRBJ2-5, with D perhaps matching TRBD2 (5 bases). Germline V CDR1 and CDR2: PRHDT, FYEKMQ (reference sequence). V shed 6 bases and J shed 1 base, with 21 bases lying between them. This CDR3 spans 17 amino acids. CDR3: CASRHRSPRVGQETQYF. The CDR3 nucleotides are TGTGCCAGCAGACACCGCTCCCCGCGGGTCGGCCAAGAGACCCAGTACTTC. The entire variable domain, with the rest obtained from reference TRBV13 and TRBJ2-5, is as follows: AAGVIQSPRHLIKEKRETATLKCYPIPRHDTVYWYQQGPGQDPQFLISFYEKMQSDKGSIPDRFSAQQFSDYHSELNMSSLELGDSALYFCASRHRSPRVGQETQYFGPGTRLLVL.

The J gene is TRBJ1-2, the V gene TRBV7-2, with D unclear. Trimming left V 2 bases short and J 4 bases short, with 14 bases between. The CDR3 has 15 amino acids. Per germline, CDR1 SGHTA and CDR2 FQGNSA. The CDR3 is CASSLFSRQVYGYTF. The CDR3, as DNA: TGTGCCAGCAGCTTATTTTCCAGACAAGTCTATGGCTACACCTTC.

This chain joins TRBV18 and TRBJ1-2; D call uncertain. The CDR3 runs to 13 residues. The germline V and J ends were trimmed by 5 bases and 3 bases, with 10 bases remaining between them. CDR1 is KGHSH, CDR2 LQKENI, per germline. CDR3 coding DNA: TGTGCCAGCTCATCGGGCGGTGACTATGGCTACACCTTC. This gives the protein CASSSGGDYGYTF.

The chain links TRBV6-5 to TRBJ1-2; possible D gene TRBD1, 6 bases. The CDR3 contains 15 residues. Trimming cost V 5 bases and J 1 base, with 14 bases left between them. CDR1 is MNHEY, CDR2 SVGAGI, per germline. The CDR3: CASSTGPTGNYGYTF. The CDR3 coding sequence is TGTGCCAGCAGTACAGGGCCTACGGGTAACTATGGCTACACCTTC.

V is TRBV5-4 and J is TRBJ1-2; D remains unclear. The CDR3 totals 12 residues. Between the trimmed V and J ends, which lost 5 bases and 8 bases, there was a span of 13 bases. Per the germline V gene, CDR1 is SGHNT and CDR2 is YYREEE (reference sequence). Here the CDR3 DNA reads TGTGCCAGCAGTCCTAATGGGGTCGGCTACACCTTC. It is translated as CASSPNGVGYTF.

This rearrangement joins TRBV7-6 to TRBJ2-7; 9 positions agree with TRBD2. CDR3 length: 17 amino acids. The ends lost 5 bases at V and 4 bases at J; junction bases unmatched: 15. Germline loops: CDR1 SGHVS, CDR2 FNYEAQ. CDR3: CASSASSGAYGYYEQYF. CDR3 DNA sequence: TGTGCCAGCAGCGCGTCTAGCGGGGCCTATGGATATTACGAGCAGTACTTC.

The gene calls are TRBV6-5 and TRBJ1-2, with TRBD1 identical over 9 bases. V dropped 6 bases and J dropped 6; count of bases not matched to a gene: 8. The CDR3 length is 14 residues. Germline lookup yields CDR1 MNHEY and CDR2 SVGAGI. CDR3 sequence (DNA): TGTGCCAGCAGCGACGGGACAGGGTCCGATGGCTACACCTTC. Its protein is CASSDGTGSDGYTF.

With respect to this clone: Different DNA sequences within this sample yield the same CDR3. V and J are TRBV6-5 and TRBJ2-7; D remains ambiguous. Trimming left V 6 bases short and J 1 base short, with 4 bases between. Germline V gene sequence: CDR1 MNHEY, CDR2 SVGAGI. This CDR3 contains 11 residues. CDR3 region: CASRGSYEQYF. The CDR3, as DNA: TGTGCCAGCAGAGGATCCTACGAGCAGTACTTC.

The chain recombines TRBV27 with TRBJ2-7; 9 bases are shared with TRBD1. Germline V gives CDR1 MNHEY, CDR2 SMNVEV (reference sequence). This CDR3 has 17 amino acids. Trimming took 0 bases from V and 3 from J; bases not matched to a gene: 9. The DNA for the CDR3 is TGTGCCAGCAGTTTATCGGGGATGGAGGGACAGGGCTACGAGCAGTACTTC. Its protein product is CASSLSGMEGQGYEQYF.

V is TRBV30 and J is TRBJ2-7; 10 bases are shared with TRBD2. Losses at the gene ends were 0 bases for V and 2 bases for J; bases not matched to a gene: 4. This CDR3 has 15 residues. Germline V gene data show CDR1 as GTSNPN and CDR2 as SVGIG (reference sequence). CDR3 in DNA: TGTGCCTGGAGTGTCTTAGCGGGGGGAACCTACGAGCAGTACTTC. This encodes CAWSVLAGGTYEQYF. The full variable domain, with the rest looked up from reference TRBV30 and TRBJ2-7, is SQTIHQWPATLVQPVGSPLSLECTVEGTSNPNLYWYRQAAGRGLQLLFYSVGIGQISSEVPQNLSASRPQDRQFILSSKKLLLSDSGFYLCAWSVLAGGTYEQYFGPGTRLTVT.

The rearrangement joins TRBV7-2 to TRBJ2-3, with 10 bases aligning to TRBD1. V lost 0 bases to trimming and J lost 4 bases; unmatched junction nucleotides: 7. The CDR3 spans 17 residues. Germline V CDR1 and CDR2: SGHTA, FQGNSA. As DNA, the CDR3 is TGTGCCAGCAGCTTAGCCCCGGGACAGGGGTGGGCAGATACGCAGTATTTT. Translating gives CASSLAPGQGWADTQYF.

This rearrangement joins TRBV3-1 (or the pseudogene TRBV3-2) to TRBJ2-2; the match to TRBD1 covers 8 bases. The V and J ends lost 6 bases and 1 base, in that order; junction bases with no gene match: 4. Germline CDR1 LGHDT, CDR2 YNNKEL (reference sequence). The length of the CDR3 is 15 residues. The CDR3 DNA is TGTGCCAGCAGAACCGGGACAGGGAACACCGGGGAGCTGTTTTTT. Residues: CASRTGTGNTGELFF.

V is TRBV19 and J is TRBJ2-5; perhaps TRBD1 as D (5 bases). The length of the CDR3 is 13 residues. With 2 bases removed from V and 5 bases from J, the gap between germline ends came to 9 bases. Germline CDR1 is LNHDA and CDR2 is SQIVND (reference sequence). The CDR3 coding sequence is TGTGCCAGTAGTATACAGGGTAGCGAGACCCAGTACTTC. Translation gives CASSIQGSETQYF.

V and J are TRBV5-6 and TRBJ1-3; 8 nucleotides match TRBD1. CDR1 is SGHDT, CDR2 YYEEEE, per germline. The CDR3 has 17 amino acids. V was pared by 6 bases and J by 2 bases, with 13 bases of the junction left unmatched. CDR3 bases: TGTGCCAGCAAACAGGGGGACACCCTCCTGACTGGAAACACCATATATTTT. The encoded protein is CASKQGDTLLTGNTIYF.

This clone showed up many times. The gene calls are TRBV4-1 and TRBJ2-5, with 9 bases that match TRBD1. The CDR3 is made up of 15 amino acids. V gave up 2 bases and J gave up 2 bases; unmatched junction bases: 3. Germline CDR1 and CDR2: MGHRA and YSYEKL. This chain's CDR3 is CASSQMGQGQETQYF. CDR3 nucleotides: TGCGCCAGCAGCCAAATGGGACAGGGTCAAGAGACCCAGTACTTC.

This rearrangement joins TRBV12-3 or TRBV12-4 to TRBJ1-1; TRBD1 might be the D (5 bases). The V end lost 9 bases, the J end lost 4 bases, and 15 bases lay between the germline ends. There are 13 residues in the CDR3. The CDR3 DNA sequence: TGTGCCAGTGGACCCCAAAGGGGCACTGAAGCTTTCTTT. This encodes CASGPQRGTEAFF.

This chain connects TRBV2 to TRBJ1-1; 8 nucleotides agree with TRBD1. The CDR3 runs 14 residues. J gave up 5 bases and V 6 bases, and 8 bases lay outside the gene matches. Germline CDR1 is SNHLY and CDR2 is FYNNEI. CDR3 amino acids: CASSEQGVGTEAFF. In DNA, the CDR3 is TGTGCCAGCAGCGAACAGGGGGTAGGGACTGAAGCTTTCTTT.